These 14 T cell receptor beta chains were sequenced from one sample in a study of cytomegalovirus exposure and HLA in healthy donors. PCR employed 60 Vbeta and 13 Jbeta primers. Sequencing was performed with immunoSEQ multiplex PCR; in TCRdb, only in-frame clones are kept and a portion is missing. The data show over 150,000 clones, roughly nine tenths seen once. Source material: PBMCs. Every receptor here comes from a young woman in good health and CMV-seronegative.

The chain recombines TRBV7-2 with TRBJ1-2, with 9 nucleotides matching TRBD1. The CDR3 contains 15 residues. Germline V gene sequence: CDR1 SGHTA, CDR2 FQGNSA. V trimming: 5 bases; J trimming: 6 bases; junction bases outside the gene matches: 10. The CDR3 sequence: CASSKTGGAIHGYTF. The CDR3 DNA is TGTGCCAGCAGCAAAACAGGGGGCGCGATTCATGGCTACACCTTC.

The gene calls are TRBV6-6 and TRBJ1-5; 7 bases fit TRBD1. Germline V CDR1 and CDR2: MNHNY, SVGAGI (reference sequence). Trimming took 6 bases from V and 8 from J; bases not matched to a gene: 7. CDR3 length equals 13 residues. The CDR3: CASSRQGFEPQHF. Here the CDR3 DNA reads TGTGCCAGCAGCCGACAGGGTTTTGAGCCCCAGCATTTT.

This sequence joins TRBV11-2 and TRBJ2-7, with a weak D call TRBD2 (6 bases). From germline, CDR1 is SGHAT and CDR2 FQNNGV. Trimming removed 1 base at V and 6 bases at J, with 16 bases between. This CDR3 comprises 15 residues. The CDR3, as DNA: TGTGCCAGCAGCTTAGGGGTGGGAGGATCGGGCGAGCAGTACTTC. Amino acid sequence: CASSLGVGGSGEQYF.

CDR3 nucleotides: TGTGCCAGCAGCTTAGCTCCGGGACGGACTACTGGCTACACCTTC. Translating gives CASSLAPGRTTGYTF. This chain uses TRBV7-2 with TRBJ1-2; weak D call: TRBD1 (5 bases). The CDR3 is 15 residues long. V was clipped by 0 bases and J by 7 bases, with 15 bases between them. Germline V gene sequence: CDR1 SGHTA, CDR2 FQGNSA.

The chain recombines TRBV20-1 with TRBJ1-2, with D perhaps TRBD1 (5 bases). Looked up from germline, CDR1 is DFQATT and CDR2 is SNEGSKA (reference sequence). The CDR3 contains 10 residues. The V gene lost 6 bases and the J gene lost 8 bases, with 10 bases spanning the gap. The CDR3 DNA is TGCAGTGCAGGGGCTGAGGGCTACACCTTC. Amino acids: CSAGAEGYTF.

J is TRBJ1-6 and V is TRBV18; 9 bases are shared with TRBD1. CDR3 length: 16 amino acids. V dropped 4 bases and J dropped 11; count of bases not matched to a gene: 12. Germline V gene data show CDR1 as KGHSH and CDR2 as LQKENI. In DNA form, the CDR3 reads TGTGCCAGCTCACAAGGGACAGGGAGAGGAAACGCACCCCTCCACTTT. It translates to CASSQGTGRGNAPLHF.

The chain combines TRBV25-1 with TRBJ1-2, with D hard to call. The CDR3 is made up of 13 amino acids. Germline V gene sequence: CDR1 MGHDK, CDR2 SYGVNS. V lost 1 base, J lost 8 bases, and 11 bases lay in between. The CDR3 sequence: CASSELGWSGYTF. CDR3 nucleotides: TGTGCCAGCAGTGAATTAGGTTGGAGCGGCTACACCTTC.

Details on this clone: Mismatch with germline at one junction end may stem from a read error. The chain is built from TRBV2 and TRBJ1-5; possibly TRBD1 for D (6 bases). Germline V gene sequence: CDR1 SNHLY, CDR2 FYNNEI. The CDR3 spans 14 residues. CDR3 DNA sequence: TGTGCCAGCAGCGAAGACAGGTTTAATCAGCCCCAGCATTTT. This codes for CASSEDRFNQPQHF.

The chain carries TRBV11-3 and TRBJ2-7, with TRBD1 matching 8 bases. V lost 5 bases and J lost 2; bases outside the gene matches: 5. This CDR3 has 14 residues. Germline lookup yields CDR1 SGHNT and CDR2 YENEEA. The CDR3 here is CASSPRDRPYEQYF. CDR3 DNA: TGTGCCAGCAGCCCCCGGGACAGGCCCTACGAGCAGTACTTC.

V gene TRBV11-2 combines with J gene TRBJ1-1, with D possibly TRBD1 on 5 matching bases. The CDR3 covers 14 residues. V lost 7 bases to trimming and J lost 1 base, with 13 bases between them. In germline, CDR1 is SGHAT, CDR2 FQNNGV. DNA for the CDR3: TGTGCCAGCACCCCCTTGGGGGGGAACACTGAAGCTTTCTTT. It codes for CASTPLGGNTEAFF.

The gene calls are TRBV19 and TRBJ2-1; 8 positions match TRBD1. CDR1 is LNHDA and CDR2 is SQIVND in the germline V gene (reference sequence). With 10 bases clipped from V and 9 bases from J, the junction kept 14 bases outside the gene matches. The CDR3 has 14 amino acids. The CDR3 region is CATSMAQGVGEQFF. The CDR3 bases are TGTGCCACTTCCATGGCACAGGGGGTCGGTGAGCAGTTCTTC.

This chain connects TRBV9 to TRBJ1-1, with a tentative D call TRBD1 (6 bases). CDR3 length: 14 residues. The V end was cut by 0 bases, the J end by 5 bases, with 11 bases between. Germline CDR1 SGDLS, CDR2 YYNGEE. CDR3 sequence: CASSVANRDTEAFF. In DNA, the CDR3 is TGTGCCAGCAGCGTAGCCAACAGGGATACTGAAGCTTTCTTT.

The gene calls are TRBV6-5 and TRBJ2-5; the match to TRBD2 covers 7 bases. The DNA end lines up better with TRBJ2-7; the J call may be wrong. CDR1 is MNHEY and CDR2 is SVGAGI in the germline V gene. This CDR3 region has 16 residues. The CDR3 coding sequence is TGTGCCAGCAGTTACTCGGGGCTCGGGAGGAGGTACGAGCAGTACTTC. Translated: CASSYSGLGRRYEQYF.

The chain is built from TRBV7-8 and TRBJ2-5; 9 nucleotides line up with TRBD2. The J call may be faulty, since TRBJ2-7 better matches the DNA end. Germline V lookup: CDR1 SGHVS, CDR2 FQNEAQ. The CDR3 has 17 amino acids. CDR3 sequence reads: CASSKRAGGQISYEQYF. For the CDR3, the DNA is TGTGCCAGCAGCAAGAGAGCGGGGGGTCAAATCTCCTACGAGCAGTACTTC.